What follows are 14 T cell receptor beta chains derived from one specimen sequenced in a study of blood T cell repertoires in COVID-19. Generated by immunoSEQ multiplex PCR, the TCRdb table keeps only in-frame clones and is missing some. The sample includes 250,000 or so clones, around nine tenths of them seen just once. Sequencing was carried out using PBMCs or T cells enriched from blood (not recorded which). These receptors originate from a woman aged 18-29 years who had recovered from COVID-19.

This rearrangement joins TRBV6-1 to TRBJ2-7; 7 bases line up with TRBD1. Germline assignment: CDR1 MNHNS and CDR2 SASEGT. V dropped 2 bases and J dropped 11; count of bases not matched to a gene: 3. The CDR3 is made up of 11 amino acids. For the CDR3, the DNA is TGTGCCAGCAGTGAACCTACAGGGGAGTACTTC. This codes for CASSEPTGEYF.

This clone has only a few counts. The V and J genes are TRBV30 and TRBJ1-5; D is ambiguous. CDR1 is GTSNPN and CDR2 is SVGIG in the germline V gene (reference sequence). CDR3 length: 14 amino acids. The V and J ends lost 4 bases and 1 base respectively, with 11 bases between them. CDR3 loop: CAWTLGRSNQPQHF. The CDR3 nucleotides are TGTGCCTGGACGTTGGGCAGAAGCAATCAGCCCCAGCATTTT.

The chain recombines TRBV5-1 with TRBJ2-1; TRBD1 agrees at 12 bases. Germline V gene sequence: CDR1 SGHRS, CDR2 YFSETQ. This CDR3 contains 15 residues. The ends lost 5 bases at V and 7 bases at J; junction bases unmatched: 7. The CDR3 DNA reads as TGCGCCAGCAGAGACCGGGACAGGGGGCCGAATGAGCAGTTCTTC. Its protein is CASRDRDRGPNEQFF.

CDR3 residues: CASGRIGGDETQYF. DNA for the CDR3: TGTGCCAGTGGACGCATAGGGGGGGACGAGACCCAGTACTTC. The rearrangement joins TRBV19 to TRBJ2-5; D is perhaps TRBD2 (7 bases). Trimming removed 8 bases at V and 5 bases at J, with 18 bases between. The CDR3 is made up of 14 amino acids. CDR1 and CDR2 from the germline V gene are LNHDA and SQIVND (reference sequence).

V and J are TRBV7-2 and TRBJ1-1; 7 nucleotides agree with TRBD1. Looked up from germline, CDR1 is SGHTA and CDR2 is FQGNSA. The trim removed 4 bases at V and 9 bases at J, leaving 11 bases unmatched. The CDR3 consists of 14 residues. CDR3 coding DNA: TGTGCCAGCAGCTCCGAGACAGGGTGGGGGAAAGCTTTCTTT. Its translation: CASSSETGWGKAFF.

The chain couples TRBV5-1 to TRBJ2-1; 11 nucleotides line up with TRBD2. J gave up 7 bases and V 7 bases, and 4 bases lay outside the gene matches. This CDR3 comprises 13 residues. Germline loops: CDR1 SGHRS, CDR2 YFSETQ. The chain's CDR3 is CASEVAGGNEQFF. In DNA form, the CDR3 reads TGCGCCAGCGAAGTAGCGGGGGGGAATGAGCAGTTCTTC. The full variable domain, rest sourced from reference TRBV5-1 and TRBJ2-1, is KAGVTQTPRYLIKTRGQQVTLSCSPISGHRSVSWYQQTPGQGLQFLFEYFSETQRNKGNFPGRFSGRQFSNSRSEMNVSTLELGDSALYLCASEVAGGNEQFFGPGTRLTVL.

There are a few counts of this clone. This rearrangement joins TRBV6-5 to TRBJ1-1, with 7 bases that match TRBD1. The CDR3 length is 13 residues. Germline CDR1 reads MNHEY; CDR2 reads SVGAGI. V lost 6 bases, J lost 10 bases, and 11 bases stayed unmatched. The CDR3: CASRPDREQAAFF. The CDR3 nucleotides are TGTGCCAGCAGGCCCGACAGGGAACAGGCAGCTTTCTTT.

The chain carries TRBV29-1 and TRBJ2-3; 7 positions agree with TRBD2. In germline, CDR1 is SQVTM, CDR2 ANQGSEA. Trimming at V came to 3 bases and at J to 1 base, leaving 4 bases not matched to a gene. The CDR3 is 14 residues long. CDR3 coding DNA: TGCAGCGTTGATACCCTAGCGGGCACAGATACGCAGTATTTT. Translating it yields CSVDTLAGTDTQYF.

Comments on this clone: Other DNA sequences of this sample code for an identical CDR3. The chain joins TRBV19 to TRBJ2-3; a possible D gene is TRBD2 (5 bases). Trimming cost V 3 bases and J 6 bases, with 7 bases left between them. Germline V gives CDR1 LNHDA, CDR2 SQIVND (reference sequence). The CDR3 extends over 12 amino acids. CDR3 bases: TGTGCCAGTAGTATCGGCGGGGATACGCAGTATTTT. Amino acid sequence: CASSIGGDTQYF.

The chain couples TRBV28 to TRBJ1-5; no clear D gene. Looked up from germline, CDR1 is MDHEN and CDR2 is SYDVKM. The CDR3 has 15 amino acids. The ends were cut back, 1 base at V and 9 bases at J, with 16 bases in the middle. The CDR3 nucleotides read TGTGCCAGCAGTTTATTTCGAGGCAGCTCGAGGCCCCAGCATTTT. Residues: CASSLFRGSSRPQHF. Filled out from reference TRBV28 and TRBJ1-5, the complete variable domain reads DVKVTQSSRYLVKRTGEKVFLECVQDMDHENMFWYRQDPGLGLRLIYFSYDVKMKEKGDIPEGYSVSREKKERFSLILESASTNQTSMYLCASSLFRGSSRPQHFGDGTRLSIL.

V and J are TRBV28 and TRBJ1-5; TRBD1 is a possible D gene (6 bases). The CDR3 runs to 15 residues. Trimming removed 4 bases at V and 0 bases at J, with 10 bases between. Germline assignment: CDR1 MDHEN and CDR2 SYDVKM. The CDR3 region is CASSSGVYSNQPQHF. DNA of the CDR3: TGTGCCAGCAGTTCAGGGGTTTATAGCAATCAGCCCCAGCATTTT.

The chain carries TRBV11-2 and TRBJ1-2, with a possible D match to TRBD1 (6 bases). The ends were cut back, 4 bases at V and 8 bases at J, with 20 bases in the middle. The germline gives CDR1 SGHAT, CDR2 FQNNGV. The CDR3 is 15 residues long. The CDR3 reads CASSSLVRGGGGYTF. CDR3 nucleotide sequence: TGTGCCAGCAGCTCTCTTGTACGGGGGGGCGGCGGCTACACCTTC.

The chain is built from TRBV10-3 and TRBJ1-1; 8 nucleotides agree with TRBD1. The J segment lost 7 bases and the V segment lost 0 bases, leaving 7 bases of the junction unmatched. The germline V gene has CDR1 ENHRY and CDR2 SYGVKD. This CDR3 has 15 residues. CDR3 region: CAISESPGGGGEAFF. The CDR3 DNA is TGTGCCATCAGTGAGTCCCCAGGGGGCGGCGGTGAAGCTTTCTTT.

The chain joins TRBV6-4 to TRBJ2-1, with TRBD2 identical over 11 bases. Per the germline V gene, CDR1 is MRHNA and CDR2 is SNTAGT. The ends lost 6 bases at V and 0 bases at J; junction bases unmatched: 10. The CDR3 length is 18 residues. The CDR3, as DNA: TGTGCCAGCAGCGGGACTAGCGGACGATTCATCTCCTACAATGAGCAGTTCTTC. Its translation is CASSGTSGRFISYNEQFF.